A single sample is the source of the 7 T cell receptor beta chains below, sequenced in a study of cytomegalovirus exposure and HLA in healthy donors (dated by TCRdb to between 2016 and 2019). Libraries were made using the immunoSEQ multiplex PCR assay. A mixture of 60 forward primers for TCR Vbeta segments and 13 reverse primers for TCR Jbeta segments was used in the multiplex PCR. In TCRdb, the immuneACCESS table is reduced to in-frame sequences with V and J assigned. These tables do not hold every clone; where another copy was compared, an unresolved V gene accounts for under half, and the others remain unexplained. For this sample the table gives some 150,000 clones, of which roughly 79% were detected only once. Less than 3.5% of the sample rests with the top ten. Sequenced sample: PBMCs. Every receptor here comes from a man between 18 and 29 years old in good health and CMV-seronegative.

V gene TRBV27 combines with J gene TRBJ2-1, with TRBD1 matching over 10 bases. The trim removed 8 bases at V and 5 bases at J, leaving 6 bases unmatched. The CDR3 totals 14 residues. The germline V gene encodes CDR1 MNHEY and CDR2 SMNVEV (reference sequence). As DNA, the CDR3 is TGTGCCAGCGCAAGACAGGGGGCACACAATGAGCAGTTCTTC. Protein product: CASARQGAHNEQFF.

This clone was seen a handful of times. This chain joins TRBV28 and TRBJ1-4; TRBD1 matches at 7 bases. The CDR3 has 13 residues. The germline gives CDR1 MDHEN, CDR2 SYDVKM. With 5 bases clipped from V and 8 bases from J, the junction kept 5 bases outside the gene matches. The CDR3 coding sequence is TGTGCCAGCAGTCCTGGGACAGCCGAAAAACTGTTTTTT. It yields the protein CASSPGTAEKLFF.

The rearrangement joins TRBV6-5 to TRBJ2-5; possible D gene TRBD1, 6 bases. The V end lost 6 bases, the J end lost 8 bases, and 19 bases lay between the germline ends. This CDR3 has 14 amino acids. Germline V gene data show CDR1 as MNHEY and CDR2 as SVGAGI. The CDR3 DNA is TGTGCCAGCAGGGAACAGGGAGAGGTAGGAACCCAGTACTTC. Translation gives CASREQGEVGTQYF.

The rearrangement uses TRBV5-4 and TRBJ2-3; TRBD2 is a possible D gene (7 bases). Trimming took off 3 bases at V and 2 bases at J, with 13 bases between the two ends. The CDR3 loop spans 15 amino acids. CDR1 SGHNT and CDR2 YYREEE come from the germline V gene (reference sequence). DNA for the CDR3: TGTGCCAGCAGCTCGGCGGGGGCCCTCACAGATACGCAGTATTTT. Amino acids: CASSSAGALTDTQYF.

The chain is built from TRBV9 and TRBJ1-4, with 7 bases matching TRBD1. The CDR3 runs to 14 residues. Germline assignment: CDR1 SGDLS and CDR2 YYNGEE. J lost 4 bases, V lost 2 bases, and 2 bases had no gene match. CDR3 DNA: TGTGCCAGCAGCGTGGGACAGAATAATGAAAAACTGTTTTTT. This translates into CASSVGQNNEKLFF. Looking up the rest from reference TRBV9 and TRBJ1-4 gives the full variable domain: DSGVTQTPKHLITATGQRVTLRCSPRSGDLSVYWYQQSLDQGLQFLIQYYNGEERAKGNILERFSAQQFPDLHSELNLSSLELGDSALYFCASSVGQNNEKLFFGSGTQLSVL.

The V call is TRBV27, the J call TRBJ1-4; D is possibly TRBD1 (5 bases). The CDR3 is 13 residues long. V gave up 5 bases and J gave up 8 bases, with 12 bases separating them. Per the germline V gene, CDR1 is MNHEY and CDR2 is SMNVEV (reference sequence). The CDR3 sequence is CASSHRIGEKLFF. As DNA, the CDR3 is TGTGCCAGCAGTCACAGGATTGGGGAAAAACTGTTTTTT.

This clone was seen only once. The rearrangement links TRBV9 to TRBJ2-1; no firm D call. V lost 3 bases to trimming and J lost 6 bases, with 7 bases between them. The germline CDR1 and CDR2 sequences are SGDLS and YYNGEE. The length of the CDR3 is 12 residues. CDR3 DNA: TGTGCCAGCAGCGGGCCTGGCAATGAGCAGTTCTTC. Residues: CASSGPGNEQFF.